This is a list of T cell receptor beta chains from one sample in a study of spatial heterogeneity in lung cancer. TCRdb independently ran MiXCR on the 5' RACE reads; one entry per CDR3 protein. The sample contains 45,000 to 55,000 distinct CDR3 sequences, about 12% of which appear only once. Source: PBMCs, taken at follow-up. The receptor source for this set is a male donor with early-stage non-small cell lung cancer. CDR3s include the opening cysteine and the closing phenylalanine or tryptophan. D genes are given only for firm matches. Clone size is stated in some rows and not others, as once, few, many or a class when expanded.

CASSLEAPSNTGELFF | TGTGCCAGCAGCTTAGAGGCACCAAGCAACACCGGGGAGCTGTTTTTT | 16 | . | TRBJ2-2 | TRBV7-8 | many
CASSAQGGQPQHF | TGTGCCAGCAGCGCACAGGGAGGGCAGCCCCAGCATTTT | 13 | . | TRBJ1-5 | TRBV14 | few
CASSPAAAGLSKSTDTQYF | TGTGCCAGCAGTCCCGCCGCAGCGGGACTCAGCAAAAGCACAGATACGCAGTATTTT | 19 | TRBD2 | TRBJ2-3 | TRBV7-2 | many
CAACGVAMVEAFF | TGTGCCGCCTGCGGAGTTGCCATGGTAGAAGCTTTCTTT | 13 | . | TRBJ1-1 | TRBV6-2/TRBV6-3 | many
CASSLTARDNTGELFF | TGTGCCAGCAGCTTAACGGCTAGGGATAACACCGGGGAGCTGTTTTTT | 16 | . | TRBJ2-2 | TRBV7-3 | few
CASSLVEETQYF | TGTGCCAGCAGTCTTGTTGAGGAGACCCAGTACTTC | 12 | . | TRBJ2-5 | TRBV12-3/TRBV12-4 | many
CASSRTDQETQYF | TGTGCCAGCAGTCGGACAGACCAAGAGACCCAGTACTTC | 13 | . | TRBJ2-5 | TRBV7-2 | .
CAISLGPLRYTF | TGTGCCATCAGCCTGGGACCACTCCGGTACACCTTC | 12 | . | TRBJ1-2 | TRBV10-3 | many
CASSFALQETQYF | TGTGCCAGCAGCTTTGCCCTCCAAGAGACCCAGTACTTC | 13 | . | TRBJ2-5 | TRBV7-2 | many
CASTPGRAQYF | TGTGCCAGCACACCGGGCCGGGCCCAGTACTTC | 11 | . | TRBJ2-5 | TRBV2 | many
CVSSLVLWGGQGGYTF | TGTGTCAGCAGCTTAGTGCTTTGGGGGGGCCAAGGCGGCTACACCTTC | 16 | . | TRBJ1-2 | TRBV7-2 | .
CASSPTSGGTDTQYF | TGTGCCAGCAGTCCTACTAGCGGGGGCACAGATACGCAGTATTTT | 15 | TRBD2 | TRBJ2-3 | TRBV12-3/TRBV12-4 | many
CASSQDRGLYNEQFF | TGTGCCAGCAGCCAGGACAGGGGGCTTTACAATGAGCAGTTCTTC | 15 | TRBD1 | TRBJ2-1 | TRBV7-3 | .
CASSSGTADEQYF | TGTGCCAGCAGTTCCGGGACAGCTGACGAGCAGTACTTC | 13 | TRBD1 | TRBJ2-7 | TRBV12-3/TRBV12-4 | .
CASSEESLNTEAFF | TGTGCCAGCAGCGAAGAGTCTCTGAACACTGAAGCTTTCTTT | 14 | . | TRBJ1-1 | TRBV3-1 | many
CASSAGTSGTNEQFF | TGTGCCAGCAGCGCTGGGACTAGCGGGACCAATGAGCAGTTCTTC | 15 | TRBD2 | TRBJ2-1 | TRBV6-1 | .
CASSAADGPYEQYF | TGTGCCAGCAGCGCGGCCGACGGGCCCTACGAGCAGTACTTC | 14 | . | TRBJ2-7 | TRBV7-2 | many
CASSPGQDGSDTQYF | TGTGCCAGCAGCCCGGGACAGGACGGTTCAGATACGCAGTATTTT | 15 | TRBD1 | TRBJ2-3 | TRBV7-2 | many
CASSQMVPLRDFYSGYTF | TGTGCCAGCAGCCAAATGGTCCCCCTGAGGGACTTCTACAGTGGCTACACCTTC | 18 | . | TRBJ1-2 | TRBV14 | many
CAWSTGLNSPLHF | TGTGCCTGGAGTACAGGTCTCAATTCACCCCTCCACTTT | 13 | . | TRBJ1-6 | TRBV30 | many
CASSLDQGAGKTQYF | TGTGCCAGCAGCCTAGACCAGGGGGCTGGAAAGACCCAGTACTTC | 15 | TRBD1 | TRBJ2-5 | TRBV6-6 | .
CASSTGGFTDTQYF | TGTGCCAGCAGCACTGGGGGATTCACAGATACGCAGTATTTT | 14 | . | TRBJ2-3 | TRBV9 | few
CASTPETSGRNEQFF | TGTGCCAGTACCCCCGAGACTAGCGGGAGGAATGAGCAGTTCTTC | 15 | TRBD2 | TRBJ2-1 | TRBV19 | many
CAISEGGDFLGKLFF | TGTGCCATCAGTGAGGGAGGAGATTTCCTCGGAAAACTGTTTTTT | 15 | . | TRBJ1-4 | TRBV10-3 | few
CASSQQGMGGYTF | TGTGCCAGCAGCCAACAGGGGATGGGTGGCTACACCTTC | 13 | . | TRBJ1-2 | TRBV3-1 | .
CAIPGSGELFF | TGTGCCATCCCCGGTAGCGGGGAGCTGTTTTTT | 11 | . | TRBJ2-2 | TRBV7-3 | many
CASSSRDGGSDTQYF | TGTGCCAGCAGCTCCCGGGACGGCGGCTCAGATACGCAGTATTTT | 15 | . | TRBJ2-3 | TRBV5-4 | many
CASSSRDRRGDTQYF | TGTGCCAGTAGCTCCCGGGACCGGCGCGGTGATACGCAGTATTTT | 15 | . | TRBJ2-3 | TRBV19 | many
CASSPGPSYNEQFF | TGTGCCAGCAGTCCGGGGCCCTCCTACAATGAGCAGTTCTTC | 14 | . | TRBJ2-1 | TRBV27 | .
CAWSGTGVNTIYF | TGTGCCTGGAGCGGGACAGGGGTGAACACCATATATTTT | 13 | TRBD1 | TRBJ1-3 | TRBV30 | many
CASSKVGLAGLSYEQYF | TGTGCCAGCAGTAAAGTGGGACTAGCGGGCCTTTCCTACGAGCAGTACTTC | 17 | TRBD2 | TRBJ2-7 | TRBV6-5 | many